Listed below are T cell receptor beta chains from one sample, sequenced in a study of identical twins. MiXCR, run by TCRdb on the 5' RACE reads, gives a single entry per CDR3 protein. The sample contains 130,000 to 150,000 distinct CDR3 sequences, around 3.5% of which appear only once. Input material: memory T cells sorted from blood. These receptors were obtained from a man in his late teens or twenties in good health. CDR3s include the opening cysteine and the closing phenylalanine or tryptophan. Fields, in order: J gene, V gene, D gene, clone size, CDR3 protein, CDR3 DNA. A D gene is named only where the DNA matches it firmly. Clone size appears in some rows only: once, few, many, or a class for an expanded clone.

TRBJ1-6 | TRBV7-9 | TRBD1 | many | CASSLGQGQGPLHF | TGTGCCAGCAGCCTCGGACAGGGTCAAGGACCCCTCCACTTT
TRBJ2-7 | TRBV6-1 | . | many | CASSTSNRLYEQYF | TGTGCCAGCAGTACCTCTAACAGGTTGTACGAGCAGTACTTC
TRBJ2-2 | TRBV12-5 | TRBD2 | many | CASGSGDYYTGELFF | TGTGCTAGTGGTTCCGGGGACTATTACACCGGGGAGCTGTTTTTT
TRBJ2-1 | TRBV6-1 | . | many | CASSEKMIASF | TGTGCCAGCAGTGAAAAAATGATCGCAAGCTTC
TRBJ2-2 | TRBV4-2 | . | many | CASSQDSRGTGELFF | TGTGCCAGCAGCCAAGACTCAAGGGGTACCGGGGAGCTGTTTTTT
TRBJ2-1 | TRBV6-4 | TRBD2 | . | CASSPLAGRGEQFF | TGTGCCAGCAGTCCGCTAGCGGGGAGGGGTGAGCAGTTCTTC
TRBJ2-7 | TRBV5-1 | TRBD1 | many | CASSLVGDRVYEQYF | TGCGCCAGCAGCTTGGTTGGGGACAGGGTTTACGAGCAGTACTTC
TRBJ2-4 | TRBV29-1 | TRBD1 | many | CSATTGGRNIQYF | TGCAGCGCCACCACAGGGGGCAGAAACATTCAGTACTTC
TRBJ1-1 | TRBV10-3 | . | many | CAVHDRVIKEAFF | TGTGCCGTGCACGACCGGGTCATAAAAGAAGCTTTCTTT
TRBJ1-2 | TRBV12-3/TRBV12-4 | . | many | CASSGGYGYTF | TGTGCCAGCAGCGGAGGCTATGGCTACACCTTC
TRBJ2-2 | TRBV19 | . | many | CASSGVQMNTGELFF | TGTGCCAGCTCTGGGGTACAGATGAACACCGGGGAGCTGTTTTTT
TRBJ1-2 | TRBV28 | . | many | CASSPHGPLYGYTF | TGTGCCAGCAGCCCCCATGGACCGCTCTATGGCTACACCTTC
TRBJ2-2 | TRBV20-1 | . | . | CSASGVRTGELFF | TGCAGTGCTTCGGGAGTTCGGACCGGGGAGCTGTTTTTT
TRBJ2-1 | TRBV12-3/TRBV12-4 | TRBD2 | many | CASIGSGRGGFF | TGTGCCAGCATCGGTAGCGGGAGGGGCGGGTTCTTC
TRBJ2-3 | TRBV20-1 | TRBD2 | . | CSARPRSGSTDTQYF | TGCAGTGCTAGGCCCCGTAGCGGGAGCACAGATACGCAGTATTTT
TRBJ2-1 | TRBV3-1 | TRBD2 | many | CASSQVRSGRAPEQFF | TGTGCCAGCAGCCAAGTTCGTAGCGGGAGGGCCCCTGAGCAGTTCTTC
TRBJ2-3 | TRBV30 | . | few | CAWSLAAFQSTDTQYF | TGTGCCTGGAGTCTGGCAGCCTTCCAAAGCACAGATACGCAGTATTTT
TRBJ2-3 | TRBV20-1 | . | many | CSARVGDTQYF | TGCAGTGCTAGGGTGGGGGATACGCAGTATTTT
TRBJ1-1 | TRBV4-1 | . | many | CASGRDPGGGIAEAFF | TGCGCCAGCGGCCGGGACCCCGGCGGTGGTATCGCTGAAGCTTTCTTT
TRBJ2-2 | TRBV5-1 | TRBD2 | many | CASRRREAGTGELFF | TGCGCCAGCAGACGGCGGGAGGCGGGCACCGGGGAGCTGTTTTTT
TRBJ2-3 | TRBV7-6 | TRBD2 | many | CASSLVGTSGTSTDTQYF | TGTGCCAGCAGCTTAGTGGGGACTAGCGGGACGAGCACAGATACGCAGTATTTT
TRBJ2-6 | TRBV30 | . | . | CAWDDNRRIFSGANVLTF | TGTGCCTGGGATGATAACAGGAGAATTTTCTCTGGGGCCAACGTCCTGACTTTC
TRBJ2-3 | TRBV15 | TRBD2 | many | CATSSGTSGRLDTQYF | TGTGCCACCAGCAGCGGGACTAGCGGGAGGTTAGATACGCAGTATTTT
TRBJ2-2 | TRBV25-1 | TRBD2 | few | CASSGTSGTPGELFF | TGTGCCAGCAGTGGTACTAGCGGGACCCCCGGGGAGCTGTTTTTT
TRBJ2-2 | TRBV6-5 | . | many | CASSYGAGRSNTGELFF | TGTGCCAGCAGTTACGGGGCAGGCCGTTCAAACACCGGGGAGCTGTTTTTT
TRBJ2-7 | TRBV18 | . | . | CASSPGRSHPYEQYF | TGTGCCAGCTCACCAGGGAGGAGCCACCCCTACGAGCAGTACTTC
TRBJ2-1 | TRBV7-6 | . | . | CASSSRTQWGEQFF | TGTGCCAGCAGCTCCCGGACCCAGTGGGGTGAGCAGTTCTTC
TRBJ2-5 | TRBV12-3/TRBV12-4 | . | . | CASSLGLSYQETQYF | TGTGCCAGCAGTTTAGGGCTGTCGTACCAAGAGACCCAGTACTTC
TRBJ1-1 | TRBV4-1 | TRBD1 | few | CASSQGGGQGGTEAFF | TGCGCCAGCAGCCAAGGGGGGGGACAGGGAGGCACTGAAGCTTTCTTT
TRBJ1-5 | TRBV12-3/TRBV12-4 | TRBD1 | many | CASRQGFEQPQHF | TGTGCCAGTCGACAGGGGTTTGAGCAGCCCCAGCATTTT
TRBJ2-7 | TRBV5-1 | . | many | CASQAQGGDKYEQYF | TGCGCCAGTCAAGCCCAAGGCGGGGATAAATACGAGCAGTACTTC
TRBJ2-7 | TRBV20-1 | . | many | CSARDFQLSSYEQYF | TGCAGTGCTAGAGATTTTCAACTTAGCTCCTACGAGCAGTACTTC
TRBJ2-2 | TRBV19 | . | . | CATQKETGELFF | TGTGCCACCCAGAAAGAGACCGGGGAGCTGTTTTTT
TRBJ2-5 | TRBV20-1 | TRBD2 | many | CSASRLAYEETQYF | TGCAGTGCTTCGAGACTAGCGTATGAAGAGACCCAGTACTTC
TRBJ2-5 | TRBV20-1 | . | many | CSANWPERGQYF | TGCAGCGCAAACTGGCCCGAGAGGGGCCAGTACTTC
TRBJ2-7 | TRBV5-5 | . | many | CASSFSGSNYEQYF | TGTGCCAGCAGCTTTAGCGGATCGAATTACGAGCAGTACTTC
TRBJ1-1 | TRBV24-1 | . | . | CATSGGGARSGAFF | TGTGCCACCAGCGGGGGGGGGGCCCGGAGTGGAGCTTTCTTT
TRBJ2-1 | TRBV2 | . | many | CASSERGPPYNEQFF | TGTGCCAGCAGTGAAAGGGGACCCCCATACAATGAGCAGTTCTTC
TRBJ2-1 | TRBV20-1 | . | many | CSARNNEQFF | TGCAGTGCTAGGAACAATGAGCAGTTCTTC
TRBJ2-1 | TRBV25-1 | TRBD1 | many | CASSEAGQGYNEQFF | TGTGCCAGCAGTGAAGCTGGACAGGGATACAATGAGCAGTTCTTC